These T cell receptor beta chains were read from a single sample in a study of CD8+ T cells in alopecia areata. Some clones are missing from TCRdb's copy, which holds only in-frame ones; the method was immunoSEQ multiplex PCR. The data show some 200,000 clones, about three fifths seen once. This material consisted of CD4+ T cells sorted from blood, taken at week 4, from a patient treated with tofacitinib. The receptors stem from a human donor with alopecia areata. Each CDR3 is given with its conserved first and last residue. D genes are given only for firm matches. The size of a clone is reported for some rows only, either as once, few or many, or as a class for expanded clones.

clone size	J gene	V gene	D gene	CDR3 DNA	CDR3 protein
-	TRBJ2-1	TRBV7-8	TRBD2	TGTGCCAGCAGCCCGGGTACTAGCGGGGTTGTCTTC	CASSPGTSGVVF
-	TRBJ2-6	TRBV2	-	TGTGCCAGCAACCCTACAGGGTCACCTGGGGCCAACGTCCTGACTTTC	CASNPTGSPGANVLTF
-	TRBJ1-6	TRBV29-1	-	TGCAGCGTTAAGGACTCCCCACCCCTCCACTTT	CSVKDSPPLHF
few	TRBJ1-5	TRBV7-9	-	TGTGCCAGCAGCTTAGCATCAAAAGGTCAGCCCCAGCATTTT	CASSLASKGQPQHF
few	TRBJ2-7	TRBV10-3	-	TGTGCCATCAGTGAGGGTTTTAACTACGAGCAGTACTTC	CAISEGFNYEQYF
-	TRBJ2-1	TRBV25-1	TRBD1	TGTGCCAGCAGATCGGACAGGTACAATGAGCAGTTCTTC	CASRSDRYNEQFF
few	TRBJ2-5	TRBV29-1	TRBD1	TGCAGCATCGCGACAGGGGCACAAGAGACCCAGTACTTC	CSIATGAQETQYF
-	TRBJ1-2	TRBV30	-	TGTGCCTGGAGTGTGGCTGGGGGCTACACCTTC	CAWSVAGGYTF
-	TRBJ1-2	TRBV4-2	TRBD1	TGTGCCAGCAGCCCACCGGGGACAGGATATGGCTACACCTTC	CASSPPGTGYGYTF
-	TRBJ1-2	TRBV4-1	-	TGCGCCAGCAGCCAAGCAGATCTTGCTGGCTACACCTTC	CASSQADLAGYTF
-	TRBJ1-2	TRBV25-1	-	TGTGCCAGCAGTGATCCCAGAACCTATGGCTACACCTTC	CASSDPRTYGYTF
once	TRBJ2-7	TRBV29-1	-	TGCAGCGTTCTGGACAGCTACGAGCAGTACTTC	CSVLDSYEQYF
once	TRBJ2-5	TRBV9	-	TGTGCCAGCAGCGTTGGGGGACGTGCGCCAGACCAAGAGACCCAGTACTTC	CASSVGGRAPDQETQYF
-	TRBJ2-1	TRBV5-1	-	TGCGCCAGCAGCTTTACGGACCCCAATGAGCAGTTCTTC	CASSFTDPNEQFF
few	TRBJ1-6	TRBV30	-	TGTGCCTGGTCAGAAGGGGATAATTCACCCCTCCACTTT	CAWSEGDNSPLHF
once	TRBJ2-7	TRBV2	TRBD1	TGTGCCAGCTCTGACAGGGGGATGTACGAGCAGTACTTC	CASSDRGMYEQYF
-	TRBJ1-1	TRBV29-1	-	TGCAGCGTTCACAGACAGGAGAACACTGAAGCTTTCTTT	CSVHRQENTEAFF
-	TRBJ2-5	TRBV5-6	-	TGTGCCAGCAGCCTTCAAGAGACCCAGTACTTC	CASSLQETQYF
-	TRBJ1-1	TRBV29-1	-	TGCAGCGTTGTTGGGGGGTCGAACACTGAAGCTTTCTTT	CSVVGGSNTEAFF
-	TRBJ2-7	TRBV2	-	TGTGCCAGCAGTGATAATGGCGGCGAGCAGTACTTC	CASSDNGGEQYF
-	TRBJ2-4	TRBV15	TRBD2	TGTGCCACCAGCGCAGGAACTAGCGGGGGAGTTCTAGCCAAAAACATTCAGTACTTC	CATSAGTSGGVLAKNIQYF
-	TRBJ1-2	TRBV5-6	-	TGTGCCAGCAGCTTAAACGGATACTACTATGGCTACACCTTC	CASSLNGYYYGYTF
-	TRBJ1-6	TRBV6-1	TRBD1	TGTGCCAGCAGGGGAACGGGACAGGATAATTCACCCCTCCACTTT	CASRGTGQDNSPLHF
-	TRBJ1-2	TRBV30	-	TGTGCCTACCTTCCAGGACAGTTCTATGGCTACACCTTC	CAYLPGQFYGYTF
-	TRBJ2-5	TRBV29-1	-	TGCAGCGTGGGACTTAGACAGAAACAAGAGACCCAGTACTTC	CSVGLRQKQETQYF
-	TRBJ1-5	TRBV29-1	TRBD1	TGCAGCGTTAAGACAGGGGGTGGCCAGCCCCAGCATTTT	CSVKTGGGQPQHF
-	TRBJ1-2	TRBV29-1	-	TGCAGCGTCGGACACAACTATGGCTACACCTTC	CSVGHNYGYTF
-	TRBJ1-2	TRBV29-1	-	TGCAGCGTTGAAGAGGCCAGGCGGTATGGCTACACCTTC	CSVEEARRYGYTF
-	TRBJ2-1	TRBV4-3	TRBD1	TGCGCCAGCAGCCAAGAAGGGACAGGGGGGGATGAGCAGTTCTTC	CASSQEGTGGDEQFF
few	TRBJ1-6	TRBV7-9	-	TGTGCCAGCAGCTTAACGTTGCCCTATAATTCACCCCTCCACTTT	CASSLTLPYNSPLHF
-	TRBJ1-4	TRBV7-7	-	TGTGCCAGCAGCCGAGGGGGGAATGAAAAACTGTTTTTT	CASSRGGNEKLFF
-	TRBJ2-3	TRBV14	-	TGTGCCAGCAGCCAAGAAGACAGAGTTTCGCAGTATTTT	CASSQEDRVSQYF
-	TRBJ2-3	TRBV30	-	TGTGCCTGGAGTGTGGCAGTCACTAGCACAGATACACAGTATTTT	CAWSVAVTSTDTQYF
few	TRBJ1-6	TRBV27	-	TGTGCCAGCAGTTTTGGGCAGGGGAATAATTCACCCCTCCACTTT	CASSFGQGNNSPLHF
few	TRBJ2-7	TRBV27	-	TGTGCCAGCAGTCCCCGGGGAGCGAGCTCCTACGAGCAGTACTTC	CASSPRGASSYEQYF
-	TRBJ1-2	TRBV5-1	-	TGCGCCAGCAGCCCCCCCGGGTCGTTCGGCTACACCTTC	CASSPPGSFGYTF
few	TRBJ2-1	TRBV6-6	-	TGTGCCAGCAGCGCAATGGTCGATGAGCAGTTCTTC	CASSAMVDEQFF
-	TRBJ2-5	TRBV4-3	TRBD2	TGCGCCAGCAGCCAAGGTTGGACTAGCGGGGGAGAGACCCAGTACTTC	CASSQGWTSGGETQYF
-	TRBJ1-6	TRBV30	-	TGTGCCTGGAGAGTCTTGGATAATTCACCCCTCCACTTT	CAWRVLDNSPLHF
-	TRBJ1-1	TRBV29-1	TRBD1	TGCAGCGTTAGCCACAGGGGGTCGGACACTGAAGCTTTCTTT	CSVSHRGSDTEAFF
-	TRBJ1-2	TRBV9	-	TGTGCCAGCAGCGTACCCCACAGCCCGGCAGGTGGCTACACCTTC	CASSVPHSPAGGYTF
-	TRBJ2-3	TRBV29-1	TRBD1	TGCAGCGTGGATTTGACAGGGTATAAAGATACGCAGTATTTT	CSVDLTGYKDTQYF
few	TRBJ2-2	TRBV2	TRBD2	TGTGCCAGCAGTGAAGAGCGGGGGCTCTATCTGAACACCGGGGAGCTGTTTTTT	CASSEERGLYLNTGELFF
-	TRBJ1-1	TRBV29-1	-	TGCAGCTCGGGGGAAAGGGAGGGTCCTGAAGCTTTCTTT	CSSGEREGPEAFF
few	TRBJ2-3	TRBV6-5	-	TGTGCCAGCAGTTATCGGAGGTTCGGCGAAACAGATACGCAGTATTTT	CASSYRRFGETDTQYF
once	TRBJ1-5	TRBV30	-	TGTGCCTGGAGGGGGGATAATCAGCCCCAGCATTTT	CAWRGDNQPQHF
few	TRBJ2-3	TRBV10-3	-	TGTGCCATCAGTGCTAATAATCCAGATACGCAGTATTTT	CAISANNPDTQYF
-	TRBJ2-7	TRBV25-1	TRBD2	TGTGCCAGCAGTCCCCGCGGGGGAACCTACGAGCAGTACTTC	CASSPRGGTYEQYF
-	TRBJ1-2	TRBV29-1	-	TGCAGCGTCCCCAGGATGGGAACAGGGATCTATGGCTACACCTTC	CSVPRMGTGIYGYTF
-	TRBJ2-3	TRBV29-1	-	TGCAGCGTTGAGTCGCAAGTGGGCGATACGCAGTATTTT	CSVESQVGDTQYF
-	TRBJ2-5	TRBV30	TRBD2	TGTGCCTCGAAGGGACTAGCGGGGGAAGAGACCCAGTACTTC	CASKGLAGEETQYF
few	TRBJ2-3	TRBV2	-	TGTGCCAGCAGTTCACAGGGTTCCAACACAGATACGCAGTATTTT	CASSSQGSNTDTQYF